The clone carrying this T cell receptor beta chain has at least ten counts. Antigen specificity is unknown. TCRdb re-called the 5' RACE reads with MiXCR, one entry per CDR3 protein. The sample holds about 320,000 distinct CDR3 sequences, about 4.5% seen once. The sample comes from a study of T cells after yellow fever vaccination. Notes on the study in general: Reappearing after the booster were most of the clones from primary vaccination (96% CD4, about 88% CD8).

Trimming removed 5 bases from V and 12 bases from J, with 22 bases in between. Looked up from germline, CDR1 is MGHDK and CDR2 is SYGVNS. CDR3 length: 14 residues. J is TRBJ1-1 and V is TRBV25-1, with D maybe TRBD1 (6 bases). The sequence derives from a man between 18 and 35 years old who received the YFV17D yellow fever vaccine. The sample in question was PBMCs, obtained 15 days after the yellow fever booster vaccination. Here the CDR3 reads CASSLDPGGARTFF. CDR3 nucleotides: TGTGCCAGCAGTTTAGATCCCGGGGGGGCGAGAACTTTCTTT.